These 25 T cell receptor beta chains were all obtained from the same sample, sequenced in a study of T cells in tuberculosis. The method was immunoSEQ multiplex PCR; TCRdb's version includes in-frame clones alone and lacks a portion of them. The sample lists about 45,000 clones, approximately 94% occurring once. Material for sequencing was PBMCs. Receptor source: a donor aged 10 to 29 with latent tuberculosis or without tuberculosis infection. Some clones in this sample may be carry-over from other donors' samples.

This sequence joins TRBV6-5 and TRBJ1-2; a weak D match, TRBD1 (5 bases). The CDR3 runs to 15 residues. The germline V gene encodes CDR1 MNHEY and CDR2 SVGAGI. The V gene lost 2 bases and the J gene lost 4 bases, with 14 bases spanning the gap. CDR3 DNA sequence: TGTGCCAGCAGTTACCTCTCGATCCAGGGCTATGGCTACACCTTC. Its translation: CASSYLSIQGYGYTF.

The sample holds one count of this clone. This chain links TRBV7-3 with TRBJ2-3, with TRBD1 matching over 7 bases. The CDR3 covers 16 residues. Trimming removed 5 bases from V and 5 bases from J; junction bases left unmatched: 13. The germline CDR1 and CDR2 sequences are SGHTA and FQGTGA. CDR3 loop: CASSPTSGTARDTQYF. The CDR3 DNA follows: TGTGCCAGCAGCCCCACATCCGGGACAGCCAGAGATACGCAGTATTTT. Full variable domain (outside the CDR3, taken from reference TRBV7-3 and TRBJ2-3): GAGVSQTPSNKVTEKGKYVELRCDPISGHTALYWYRQSLGQGPEFLIYFQGTGAADDSGLPNDRFFAVRPEGSVSTLKIQRTERGDSAVYLCASSPTSGTARDTQYFGPGTRLTVL.

This clone was detected only once. The chain recombines TRBV6-4 with TRBJ2-1; TRBD2 matches at 11 bases. Germline trimming cut 6 bases from V and 4 bases from J; bases unmatched to any gene: 11. Germline loops: CDR1 MRHNA, CDR2 SNTAGT. The CDR3 spans 17 residues. CDR3 in DNA: TGTGCCAGCAGCGACGAATCCGGGACTAGCGGTTACAATGAGCAGTTCTTC. Encoded protein: CASSDESGTSGYNEQFF.

The chain recombines TRBV30 with TRBJ2-2, with 7 bases identical to TRBD1. The CDR3 is 16 amino acids. V gave up 4 bases and J gave up 4 bases; unmatched junction bases: 12. Germline CDR1 and CDR2: GTSNPN and SVGIG (reference sequence). CDR3 coding DNA: TGTGCCTGGACCGAACGGATGACAGGGATCACCGGGGAGCTGTTTTTT. Its translation: CAWTERMTGITGELFF.

The gene calls are TRBV7-2 and TRBJ2-7, with D perhaps matching TRBD2 (5 bases). Germline V CDR1 and CDR2: SGHTA, FQGNSA. V lost 5 bases to trimming and J lost 0 bases, with 23 bases between them. The CDR3 has 18 residues. CDR3 sequence: CASSPVSSRVPFSYEQYF. CDR3 coding DNA: TGTGCCAGCAGCCCCGTATCTAGCCGGGTCCCGTTCTCCTACGAGCAGTACTTC.

The chain employs TRBV5-1 and TRBJ2-7; 8 positions match TRBD1. The junction had 3 bases not matched to a gene; V was cut back by 0 bases and J by 1 base. This CDR3 has 15 residues. Germline values: CDR1 SGHRS, CDR2 YFSETQ. CDR3 protein: CASSLDGQGSYEQYF. Written as DNA, the CDR3 is TGCGCCAGCAGCTTGGATGGACAGGGTTCCTACGAGCAGTACTTC.

V usage is TRBV5-1 and J usage is TRBJ2-3; 15 positions agree with TRBD2. The V gene's germline CDR1 is SGHRS and CDR2 YFSETQ. The CDR3 spans 19 residues. V gave up 4 bases and J gave up 1 base; unmatched junction bases: 10. The CDR3 sequence: CASSPGLAGGLRGTDTQYF. The CDR3 DNA reads TGCGCCAGCAGCCCCGGACTAGCGGGAGGGTTGCGTGGCACAGATACGCAGTATTTT. Complete variable domain (other parts from reference TRBV5-1 and TRBJ2-3): KAGVTQTPRYLIKTRGQQVTLSCSPISGHRSVSWYQQTPGQGLQFLFEYFSETQRNKGNFPGRFSGRQFSNSRSEMNVSTLELGDSALYLCASSPGLAGGLRGTDTQYFGPGTRLTVL.

CDR3 sequence reads: CASGQLYTEAFF. The CDR3 DNA reads as TGTGCCAGTGGGCAGCTGTACACTGAAGCTTTCTTT. The rearrangement links TRBV6-5 to TRBJ1-1, with D unresolved. This CDR3 contains 12 residues. The V end lost 9 bases, the J end lost 3 bases, and 11 bases lay between the germline ends. Germline values: CDR1 MNHEY, CDR2 SVGAGI.

This clone was seen only once. The rearrangement links TRBV14 to TRBJ2-6; D remains ambiguous. V lost 4 bases, J lost 0 bases, and 7 bases lay in between. The germline V gene has CDR1 SGHDN and CDR2 FVKESK. The CDR3 is made up of 15 amino acids. The CDR3 is CASSRGYSGANVLTF. In DNA, the CDR3 is TGTGCCAGCAGCCGCGGCTACTCTGGGGCCAACGTCCTGACTTTC.

V usage is TRBV9 and J usage is TRBJ2-7; the match to TRBD2 covers 7 bases. From germline, CDR1 is SGDLS and CDR2 YYNGEE. The CDR3 loop spans 14 amino acids. The V and J ends lost 2 bases and 1 base, in that order; junction bases with no gene match: 3. CDR3 bases: TGTGCCAGCAGCGTCCGGACTAGTTCCTACGAGCAGTACTTC. Protein product: CASSVRTSSYEQYF.

The V gene is TRBV30, the J gene TRBJ2-1, with TRBD1 identical over 7 bases. CDR1 GTSNPN and CDR2 SVGIG come from the germline V gene (reference sequence). This CDR3 is built from 11 residues. CDR3 region: CARQGNNEQFF. The CDR3 nucleotides read TGTGCGAGACAGGGAAACAATGAGCAGTTCTTC.

The V call is TRBV28, the J call TRBJ1-5; TRBD1 agrees at 7 bases. The CDR3 runs 13 residues. V dropped 8 bases and J dropped 4; count of bases not matched to a gene: 5. Germline V lookup: CDR1 MDHEN, CDR2 SYDVKM. DNA of the CDR3: TGTGCCAGCGAATACAGGGGAAATCAGCCCCAGCATTTT. This translates into CASEYRGNQPQHF.

V and J are TRBV25-1 and TRBJ2-7; 7 positions agree with TRBD1. Germline V CDR1 and CDR2: MGHDK, SYGVNS. Trimming removed 2 bases from V and 3 bases from J; junction bases left unmatched: 7. This CDR3 is 15 amino acids long. The CDR3 here is CASSEIGDSHYEQYF. CDR3 sequence (DNA): TGTGCCAGCAGTGAAATAGGGGACAGCCACTACGAGCAGTACTTC.

The V and J genes are TRBV15 and TRBJ1-4; 9 bases agree with TRBD1. CDR3 length: 15 amino acids. Germline V gene data show CDR1 as LNHNV and CDR2 as YYDKDF (reference sequence). J gave up 4 bases and V 6 bases, and 6 bases lay outside the gene matches. In DNA, the CDR3 is TGTGCCACCAGGGACAGGGGATGGGGTAATGAAAAACTGTTTTTT. Amino acids: CATRDRGWGNEKLFF.

This clone was detected once. V usage is TRBV30 and J usage is TRBJ2-1; perhaps TRBD2 as D (5 bases). Per the germline V gene, CDR1 is GTSNPN and CDR2 is SVGIG (reference sequence). The CDR3 loop spans 17 amino acids. The V end lost 3 bases, the J end lost 0 bases, and 18 bases lay between the germline ends. The CDR3 bases are TGTGCCTGGAGCCCCACCGCCGGGATTAGCTCCTACAATGAGCAGTTCTTC. Its protein product is CAWSPTAGISSYNEQFF.

The J gene is TRBJ2-7, the V gene TRBV5-6, with D maybe TRBD1 (5 bases). Trimming removed 4 bases at V and 0 bases at J, with 14 bases between. CDR1 is SGHDT and CDR2 is YYEEEE in the germline V gene. The length of the CDR3 is 15 residues. The CDR3, as DNA: TGTGCCAGCAGCCCTGGGGCGCCGATCTCCTACGAGCAGTACTTC. Its translation: CASSPGAPISYEQYF.

The V gene is TRBV30, the J gene TRBJ1-1; tentatively, D is TRBD1 (6 bases). V lost 0 bases, J lost 6 bases, and 14 bases lay in between. This CDR3 is 14 amino acids long. Germline CDR1 and CDR2: GTSNPN and SVGIG (reference sequence). This CDR3 is CAWSVGAGVAEAFF. In DNA form, the CDR3 reads TGTGCCTGGAGTGTGGGGGCAGGGGTCGCTGAAGCTTTCTTT. Full variable domain (outside the CDR3, taken from reference TRBV30 and TRBJ1-1): SQTIHQWPATLVQPVGSPLSLECTVEGTSNPNLYWYRQAAGRGLQLLFYSVGIGQISSEVPQNLSASRPQDRQFILSSKKLLLSDSGFYLCAWSVGAGVAEAFFGQGTRLTVV.

CDR3 amino acids: CASSLFDNPDTQYF. As DNA, the CDR3 is TGTGCCAGCAGCTTATTCGACAACCCAGATACGCAGTATTTT. The V and J genes are TRBV7-2 and TRBJ2-3, with D uncertain. CDR1 is SGHTA, CDR2 FQGNSA, per germline. The CDR3 is 14 amino acids. V shed 2 bases and J shed 4 bases, with 10 bases lying between them.

The V and J genes are TRBV5-6 and TRBJ1-3, with 9 bases identical to TRBD1. Trimming cost V 3 bases and J 4 bases; bases outside gene matches: 5. The CDR3 is made up of 15 amino acids. Germline-derived CDR1 and CDR2 are SGHDT and YYEEEE. For the CDR3, the DNA is TGTGCCAGCAGCTCCCGGGACAGGGAGGGAAACACCATATATTTT. It codes for CASSSRDREGNTIYF. The full variable domain, completed using reference TRBV5-6 and TRBJ1-3, is DAGVTQSPTHLIKTRGQQVTLRCSPKSGHDTVSWYQQALGQGPQFIFQYYEEEERQRGNFPDRFSGHQFPNYSSELNVNALLLGDSALYLCASSSRDREGNTIYFGEGSWLTVV.

A single count supports this clone. The chain recombines TRBV7-3 with TRBJ2-7; no clear D gene. The CDR3 totals 12 residues. V was clipped by 0 bases and J by 7 bases, with 7 bases between them. CDR1 is SGHTA, CDR2 FQGTGA, per germline. CDR3 nucleotides: TGTGCCAGCAGCTTAACCTCCGGTGAGCAGTACTTC. Translated, it gives CASSLTSGEQYF.

V gene TRBV18 combines with J gene TRBJ1-4, with a possible D match to TRBD1 (5 bases). The CDR3 totals 17 residues. Germline CDR1 KGHSH, CDR2 LQKENI. Between the trimmed V and J ends, which lost 3 bases and 7 bases, there was a span of 21 bases. The CDR3 loop is CASSPPSSGAGGEKLFF. The CDR3 region has the DNA TGTGCCAGCTCACCCCCGAGCAGTGGGGCAGGTGGTGAAAAACTGTTTTTT.

In its sample, this clone was seen once. The chain is built from TRBV30 and TRBJ2-7; a weak D match, TRBD1 (8 bases). There are 16 residues in the CDR3. V dropped 3 bases and J dropped 3 bases, with 21 bases sitting between them. From germline, CDR1 is GTSNPN and CDR2 SVGIG (reference sequence). CDR3 sequence: CAWRGGGTGSLYEQYF. The DNA for the CDR3 is TGTGCCTGGAGAGGGGGGGGGACAGGTTCCCTCTACGAGCAGTACTTC. Variable domain in full (rest from reference TRBV30 and TRBJ2-7): SQTIHQWPATLVQPVGSPLSLECTVEGTSNPNLYWYRQAAGRGLQLLFYSVGIGQISSEVPQNLSASRPQDRQFILSSKKLLLSDSGFYLCAWRGGGTGSLYEQYFGPGTRLTVT.

The V gene is TRBV6-5, the J gene TRBJ2-7; 7 nucleotides align to TRBD1. V was pared by 10 bases and J by 0 bases, with 3 bases of the junction left unmatched. From germline, CDR1 is MNHEY and CDR2 SVGAGI. The CDR3 length is 12 residues. The CDR3 protein is CATGQISYEQYF. The CDR3 nucleotides are TGTGCCACGGGACAGATCTCCTACGAGCAGTACTTC.

This clone was seen a handful of times. This sequence joins TRBV29-1 and TRBJ1-4; TRBD1 matches 12 bases. Germline V gene sequence: CDR1 SQVTM, CDR2 ANQGSEA. J gave up 7 bases and V 1 base, and 4 bases lay outside the gene matches. The CDR3 loop spans 15 amino acids. Here the CDR3 DNA reads TGCAGCGTTGAAGCCCCGGGACAGGGGGCTGAAAAACTGTTTTTT. It encodes CSVEAPGQGAEKLFF.

CDR3 sequence (DNA): TGTGCCAGCAGTCCGGGACAGGGGGCTGACGGGGAGCTGTTTTTT. Its translation is CASSPGQGADGELFF. The chain uses TRBV27 and TRBJ2-2; TRBD1 matches at 12 bases. The J segment lost 7 bases and the V segment lost 5 bases, leaving 5 bases of the junction unmatched. The germline CDR1 and CDR2 sequences are MNHEY and SMNVEV (reference sequence). CDR3 length: 15 residues.